The 4 T cell receptor beta chains listed next were all sequenced from one sample in a study of CD8 T cells in ankylosing spondylitis. Overall study findings and caveats: Ankylosing spondylitis blood seemed to carry a telltale TCR beta motif made of about 8 highly homologous variants.

Their specific antigens are unknown. MiXCR, run by TCRdb on the 5' RACE reads, gives a single entry per CDR3 protein. Of fewer than 450,000 distinct CDR3 sequences listed, roughly a sixth are singletons. The sequenced sample consisted of blood, either unsorted or a sorted T cell fraction (not recorded which). These receptors all stem from a male donor with ankylosing spondylitis.

This clonotype was picked up a small number of times. The V gene is TRBV10-3, the J gene TRBJ1-2; D may be TRBD1 (6 bases). The CDR3 is 15 residues long. Germline lookup yields CDR1 ENHRY and CDR2 SYGVKD. The V end lost 8 bases, the J end lost 6 bases, and 22 bases lay between the germline ends. The CDR3 region is CAIFGQNTPEDGYTF. DNA for the CDR3: TGTGCCATCTTCGGACAGAATACGCCCGAGGATGGCTACACCTTC.

This clonotype was detected many times. The genes are TRBV2 and TRBJ2-1, with D unclear. Germline V gene data show CDR1 as SNHLY and CDR2 as FYNNEI. V lost 5 bases to trimming and J lost 2 bases, with 4 bases between them. There are 12 residues in the CDR3. CDR3 nucleotides: TGTGCCAGCAGTTATACCTACAATGAGCAGTTCTTC. Amino acids: CASSYTYNEQFF.

This clonotype was seen a few times. As DNA, the CDR3 is TGTGCCAGCAGTTACATGAGGACCTACGAGCAGTACTTC. This gives the protein CASSYMRTYEQYF. The chain has TRBV6-2 or TRBV6-3 and TRBJ2-7; the D is unclear. Trimming shortened V by 2 bases and J by 2 bases, and 7 bases separated the two germline ends. The length of the CDR3 is 13 residues. CDR1 and CDR2 (germline): MNHEY, SVGEGT.

In its sample, this clonotype was seen a few times. The chain uses TRBV3-1 and TRBJ2-1; D gene ambiguous. The CDR3 has 15 amino acids. The V end was cut by 1 base, the J end by 0 bases, with 7 bases between. Germline CDR1 LGHDT, CDR2 YNNKEL (reference sequence). In DNA form, the CDR3 reads TGTGCCAGCAGCCAAGCGTTTGGCTCCTACAATGAGCAGTTCTTC. Translating it yields CASSQAFGSYNEQFF.